The 11 T cell receptor beta chains listed next were all sequenced from one sample in a study of cytotoxic CD8 clonotypes in ibrutinib-treated CLL (dated by TCRdb to the early 2020s). The method behind the library was the immunoSEQ multiplex PCR assay. In TCRdb, the immuneACCESS table is reduced to in-frame sequences with V and J assigned. These tables do not hold every clone; where another copy was compared, an unresolved V gene accounts for under half, and the others remain unexplained. The sample profile shows about 310,000 clones; 80% of them were found once. Roughly 7% of the sample is held by the ten biggest clonotypes. The source material was PBMCs, sampled before ibrutinib treatment. Every receptor here comes from a human donor with chronic lymphocytic leukemia.

The chain links TRBV7-2 to TRBJ2-7; TRBD2 agrees at 10 bases. CDR1 is SGHTA, CDR2 FQGNSA, per germline. This CDR3 has 15 residues. J gave up 7 bases and V 4 bases, and 10 bases lay outside the gene matches. In DNA form, the CDR3 reads TGTGCCAGCAGCTCCCGGACTAGCGGTCTGGTGGAGCAGTACTTC. It codes for CASSSRTSGLVEQYF. The complete variable domain, with remaining parts taken from reference TRBV7-2 and TRBJ2-7, reads GAGVSQSPSNKVTEKGKDVELRCDPISGHTALYWYRQSLGQGLEFLIYFQGNSAPDKSGLPSDRFSAERTGGSVSTLTIQRTQQEDSAVYLCASSSRTSGLVEQYFGPGTRLTVT.

The V call is TRBV7-2, the J call TRBJ2-2; weak D call: TRBD2 (6 bases). The CDR3 totals 15 residues. The germline CDR1 and CDR2 sequences are SGHTA and FQGNSA. The V end lost 5 bases, the J end lost 4 bases, and 14 bases lay between the germline ends. In nucleotides, the CDR3 is TGTGCCAGCAGCGCCCACGGGAGTGGCACCGGGGAGCTGTTTTTT. This codes for CASSAHGSGTGELFF. The whole variable domain, remainder taken from reference TRBV7-2 and TRBJ2-2, is GAGVSQSPSNKVTEKGKDVELRCDPISGHTALYWYRQSLGQGLEFLIYFQGNSAPDKSGLPSDRFSAERTGGSVSTLTIQRTQQEDSAVYLCASSAHGSGTGELFFGEGSRLTVL.

V usage is TRBV7-2 and J usage is TRBJ1-1, with 11 bases that match TRBD1. The CDR3 is made up of 15 amino acids. After removal of 0 bases from V and 5 bases from J, the junction contained 2 bases not matched to a gene. Germline V gene data show CDR1 as SGHTA and CDR2 as FQGNSA. In DNA, the CDR3 is TGTGCCAGCAGCTTAGCGGACAGGGGGCGGACTGAAGCTTTCTTT. Translation: CASSLADRGRTEAFF.

V gene TRBV20-1 combines with J gene TRBJ1-2, with a possible D match to TRBD1 (5 bases). Germline V CDR1 and CDR2: DFQATT, SNEGSKA (reference sequence). The CDR3 totals 11 residues. The V end lost 4 bases, the J end lost 7 bases, and 10 bases lay between the germline ends. This CDR3 reads CSATGGIGYTF. Here the CDR3 DNA reads TGCAGTGCTACCGGGGGGATTGGCTACACCTTC.

V usage is TRBV29-1 and J usage is TRBJ1-2; TRBD1 matches at 7 bases. The germline gives CDR1 SQVTM, CDR2 ANQGSEA. The CDR3 is 12 residues long. Unmatched junction bases numbered 9, after V lost 6 bases and J lost 8 bases. The CDR3 sequence is CSVPGGVGGYTF. As DNA, the CDR3 is TGCAGCGTCCCAGGGGGGGTAGGCGGCTACACCTTC.

The rearrangement links TRBV10-2 to TRBJ2-5; D gene ambiguous. This CDR3 spans 13 amino acids. Trimming shortened V by 7 bases and J by 4 bases, and 13 bases separated the two germline ends. CDR1 is WSHSY and CDR2 is SAAADI in the germline V gene. CDR3 in amino acids: CASNQGLGETQYF. CDR3 DNA sequence: TGCGCCAGCAATCAAGGGTTGGGAGAGACCCAGTACTTC.

The chain combines TRBV5-5 with TRBJ1-2; TRBD1 matches 7 bases. CDR1 is SGHKS, CDR2 YYEKEE, per germline (reference sequence). This CDR3 has 17 amino acids. The V segment lost 4 bases and the J segment 3 bases; nucleotides outside the gene matches: 15. The DNA for the CDR3 is TGTGCCAGCAGCCCAGGGGGGGCTCTTTTCAGTGACTATGGCTACACCTTC. Translated: CASSPGGALFSDYGYTF. The variable domain in full, completed from reference TRBV5-5 and TRBJ1-2, reads DAGVTQSPTHLIKTRGQQVTLRCSPISGHKSVSWYQQVLGQGPQFIFQYYEKEERGRGNFPDRFSARQFPNYSSELNVNALLLGDSALYLCASSPGGALFSDYGYTFGSGTRLTVV.

The chain uses TRBV9 and TRBJ2-2; D is possibly TRBD2 (5 bases). The CDR3 contains 15 residues. V gave up 1 base and J gave up 4 bases, with 11 bases separating them. Germline-derived CDR1 and CDR2 are SGDLS and YYNGEE. CDR3 loop: CASSVSAEPTGELFF. The CDR3 DNA follows: TGTGCCAGCAGCGTATCAGCGGAGCCCACCGGGGAGCTGTTTTTT.

The chain recombines TRBV4-1 with TRBJ2-7; D call uncertain. Trimming cost V 1 base and J 6 bases, with 10 bases left between them. Germline CDR1 is MGHRA and CDR2 is YSYEKL. The CDR3 has 13 amino acids. The CDR3 bases are TGCGCCAGCAGCCAAGTGGCATTGGGCGAGCAGTACTTC. Translation: CASSQVALGEQYF.

CDR3 nucleotide sequence: TGTGCCAGCAGTGAAACTAGCGCCTACACAGATACGCAGTATTTT. Translated: CASSETSAYTDTQYF. The V gene is TRBV25-1, the J gene TRBJ2-3, with 7 nucleotides matching TRBD2. The germline V gene encodes CDR1 MGHDK and CDR2 SYGVNS. The V gene end was trimmed by 2 bases and the J gene end by 2 bases; junction bases not matched to a gene: 4. There are 15 residues in the CDR3.

The chain couples TRBV6-6 to TRBJ1-1; possibly TRBD1 for D (5 bases). The CDR3 is 16 residues long. Germline CDR1 is MNHNY and CDR2 is SVGAGI (reference sequence). Trimming removed 2 bases at V and 1 base at J, with 14 bases between. In DNA form, the CDR3 reads TGTGCCAGCAGTTACACGCCACAGGTACCGAACACTGAAGCTTTCTTT. Its translation: CASSYTPQVPNTEAFF.